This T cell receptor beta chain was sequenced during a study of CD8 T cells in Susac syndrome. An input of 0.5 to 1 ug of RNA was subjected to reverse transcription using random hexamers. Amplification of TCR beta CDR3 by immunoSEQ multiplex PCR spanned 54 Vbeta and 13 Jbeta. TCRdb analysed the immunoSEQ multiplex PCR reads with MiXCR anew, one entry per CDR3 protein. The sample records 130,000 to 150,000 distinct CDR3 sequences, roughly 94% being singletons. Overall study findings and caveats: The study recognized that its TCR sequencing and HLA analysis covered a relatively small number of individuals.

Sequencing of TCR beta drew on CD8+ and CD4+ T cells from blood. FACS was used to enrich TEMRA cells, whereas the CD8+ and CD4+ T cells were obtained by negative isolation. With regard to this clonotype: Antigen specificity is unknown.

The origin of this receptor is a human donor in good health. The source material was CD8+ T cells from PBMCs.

The CDR3 coding sequence is TGTGCCACCAGCACACTAGCGGGAGATGAGTCCTACAATGAGCAGTTCTTC. This encodes CATSTLAGDESYNEQFF. The chain combines TRBV15 with TRBJ2-1, with 11 bases lining up with TRBD2. CDR1 LNHNV and CDR2 YYDKDF come from the germline V gene (reference sequence). V lost 4 bases and J lost 1; bases outside the gene matches: 6. This CDR3 comprises 17 residues.